This T cell receptor beta chain was observed in a study of cytomegalovirus exposure and HLA in healthy donors. Study-level points and caveats: Within an earlier analysis, most TCR beta V segments proved productive either about 90% or about 30% of the time. Cytomegalovirus association was assigned to 150 to 200 TCR beta chains.

In regard to this clone: The antigen is undetermined.

In the PCR, 60 Vbeta and 13 Jbeta primers were used. Some clones are missing from TCRdb's copy, which holds only in-frame ones; the method was immunoSEQ multiplex PCR. The sample shows some 200,000 clones, approximately 81% of them seen only once. The CDR3 sequence is 15 residues long. V lost 2 bases and J lost 3; bases outside the gene matches: 6. Germline CDR1 is MNHEY and CDR2 is SVGAGI. The J gene is TRBJ1-2, the V gene TRBV6-5, with 7 bases matching TRBD1. This sequence originates from a man over 45 in good health and CMV-seronegative. Input material: PBMCs. The CDR3 protein is CASSYRNDRDYGYTF. For the CDR3, the DNA is TGTGCCAGCAGTTACAGAAACGACAGGGACTATGGCTACACCTTC.